These T cell receptor beta chains were read from a single sample in a study of control samples from healthy donors and cancer patients. The method was immunoSEQ multiplex PCR; TCRdb's version includes in-frame clones alone and lacks a portion of them. The sample lists about 190,000 clones, about 91% occurring once. Sequenced sample: blood. The receptors derive from a man aged 25 to 45 in good health. Both conserved end residues are part of each CDR3. D genes are given only for firm matches. Size is omitted from some rows. Given values are once, few, many or a class for expanded clones.

TGCGCCAGCAGTAACGACGCAAACTATGGCTACACCTTC CASSNDANYGYTF TRBJ1-2 TRBV5-1 once -
TGTGGGGCCGGGGTCGCTTTCTTT CGAGVAFF TRBJ1-1 TRBV7-9 - -
TGTGCCTGGAGTGGCCGGGACAGGGCTATTGATACGCAGTATTTT CAWSGRDRAIDTQYF TRBJ2-3 TRBV30 - TRBD1
TGCGCCAGCAGCGCCCAACAGGGTGGCTACACCTTC CASSAQQGGYTF TRBJ1-2 TRBV4-1 - -
TGCGCCAGCAGCCATGACCTGCCTAGCGGGAGCACAGATACGCAGTATTTT CASSHDLPSGSTDTQYF TRBJ2-3 TRBV4-1 once TRBD2
TGCGCCAGCAGCGCCGACAACTATGGCTACACCTTC CASSADNYGYTF TRBJ1-2 TRBV5-1 - -
TGCGCCAGCCATAGCGGGGGGGCCTACTCCTACGAGCAGTACTTC CASHSGGAYSYEQYF TRBJ2-7 TRBV10-2 - TRBD2
TGTGCCAGCAGCCTCCGGACAGGTTTATTCTATGGCTACACCTTC CASSLRTGLFYGYTF TRBJ1-2 TRBV6-5 - TRBD1
TGTGCCAGCAGCGCAGACGACAGGACAGGGTTCTTC CASSADDRTGFF TRBJ2-1 TRBV9 once TRBD1
TGTGCCAGCAGCTTTTCGGGAGGGGGTGATAATGGCTACACCTTC CASSFSGGGDNGYTF TRBJ1-2 TRBV13 - -
TGTGCCAGCAGTTGGGTGAGATCATCTCGACGCCTAAATGGCTACACCTTC CASSWVRSSRRLNGYTF TRBJ1-2 TRBV27 once -
TGCGCCAGCAGTGAAGCGGGGCAGTCCTACAATGAGCAGTTCTTC CASSEAGQSYNEQFF TRBJ2-1 TRBV10-2 - TRBD2
TGTGCCAGTAGTACGACAGGGAGTCATGAAAAACTGTTTTTT CASSTTGSHEKLFF TRBJ1-4 TRBV19 - TRBD1
TGTGCCAGCAGTTTAAGAGGGGATGACAATTCACCCCTCCACTTT CASSLRGDDNSPLHF TRBJ1-6 TRBV6-5 - -
TGTGCCAGCAGCCAAGATAGGTTGAATGGCTACACCTTC CASSQDRLNGYTF TRBJ1-2 TRBV3-1/TRBV3-2 - -
TGTGCCAGCATCTACAATCCGGGACAGGGGATCGGGGAGCTGTTTTTT CASIYNPGQGIGELFF TRBJ2-2 TRBV11-2 - TRBD1
TGTGCCAGCAGTAGGTCGGCGGGATATAATTCACCCCTCCACTTT CASSRSAGYNSPLHF TRBJ1-6 TRBV27 - -
TGTGCCAGCAGTCAACAGGGTTACGGCTACACCTTC CASSQQGYGYTF TRBJ1-2 TRBV6-5 - -
TGTGCCAGCAGTTACTCGTCTTACACAGATACGCAGTATTTT CASSYSSYTDTQYF TRBJ2-3 TRBV6-5 - -
TGTGCCAGCAGCCCCTCTGGGGGGCGACTCGTGGATACGCAGTATTTT CASSPSGGRLVDTQYF TRBJ2-3 TRBV3-1/TRBV3-2 - -
TGTGCCAGCAGTTCCCGGCGACAGGGAGGCGCTGAAGCTTTCTTT CASSSRRQGGAEAFF TRBJ1-1 TRBV6-5 - TRBD1
TGTGCCAGCACGTCGACAGGGGGGTACGGTGGCTACACCTTC CASTSTGGYGGYTF TRBJ1-2 TRBV6-5 once TRBD1
TGTGCCAGTAGACACAGGGGGCTTAGCACAGATACGCAGTATTTT CASRHRGLSTDTQYF TRBJ2-3 TRBV19 - TRBD1
TGTGCCAGCAGCGGACGGACAGGGGTTAAATTCGATACGCAGTATTTT CASSGRTGVKFDTQYF TRBJ2-3 TRBV9 - TRBD1
TGTGCCAGCAGCTACCGTATTACAGGGGCGGCAGATACGCAGTATTTT CASSYRITGAADTQYF TRBJ2-3 TRBV5-4 - TRBD1
TGTGCCAGCAGCCGGACGCCTAGATCCACCGGGGAGCTGTTTTTT CASSRTPRSTGELFF TRBJ2-2 TRBV7-6 - -
TGTGCCAGTAGTATACTTCGACAGGCTAACTATGGCTACACCTTC CASSILRQANYGYTF TRBJ1-2 TRBV19 once -
TGTGCCAGCAGCTTCCAGACAGGGATGGGAGCTGAAGCTTTCTTT CASSFQTGMGAEAFF TRBJ1-1 TRBV7-2 - TRBD1
TGTGCCAGCAGTATGGGACAGGTGGAGACCCAGTACTTC CASSMGQVETQYF TRBJ2-5 TRBV7-9 - TRBD1
TGTGCCAGCAACAGGGGTTACGAGCAGTACTTC CASNRGYEQYF TRBJ2-7 TRBV25-1 - TRBD1
TGTGCCAGCAGCACCTCCGGGACTAGGCAGGCAGATACGCAGTATTTT CASSTSGTRQADTQYF TRBJ2-3 TRBV9 - TRBD2
TGTGCCAGCAAAGGAAACAAGGGCCCACCCCTCCACTTT CASKGNKGPPLHF TRBJ1-6 TRBV27 - -
TGTGCCAGCAGCGCGACAGGGGTTAACACTGAAGCTTTCTTT CASSATGVNTEAFF TRBJ1-1 TRBV7-9 once TRBD1
TGTGCCAGCAGCTTAACGGGATCCCCCGGCAATGAGCAGTTCTTC CASSLTGSPGNEQFF TRBJ2-1 TRBV7-3 - -
TGTGCCAGCAGTTTTTCCACAACAGGTGAAGCTTTCTTT CASSFSTTGEAFF TRBJ1-1 TRBV12-3/TRBV12-4 - -